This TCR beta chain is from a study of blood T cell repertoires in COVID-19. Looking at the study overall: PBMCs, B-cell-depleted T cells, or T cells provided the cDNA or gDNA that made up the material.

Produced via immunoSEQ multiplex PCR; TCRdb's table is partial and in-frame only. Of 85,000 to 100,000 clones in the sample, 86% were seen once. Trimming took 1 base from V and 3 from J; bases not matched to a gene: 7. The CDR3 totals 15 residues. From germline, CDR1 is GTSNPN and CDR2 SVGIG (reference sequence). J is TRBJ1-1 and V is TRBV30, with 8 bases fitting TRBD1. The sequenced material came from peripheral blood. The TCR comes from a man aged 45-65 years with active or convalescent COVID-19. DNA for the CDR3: TGTGCCTGGAGTGGGGCAGGGGGCCTCGACACTGAAGCTTTCTTT. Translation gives CAWSGAGGLDTEAFF. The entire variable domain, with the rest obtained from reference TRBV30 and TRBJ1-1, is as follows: SQTIHQWPATLVQPVGSPLSLECTVEGTSNPNLYWYRQAAGRGLQLLFYSVGIGQISSEVPQNLSASRPQDRQFILSSKKLLLSDSGFYLCAWSGAGGLDTEAFFGQGTRLTVV.